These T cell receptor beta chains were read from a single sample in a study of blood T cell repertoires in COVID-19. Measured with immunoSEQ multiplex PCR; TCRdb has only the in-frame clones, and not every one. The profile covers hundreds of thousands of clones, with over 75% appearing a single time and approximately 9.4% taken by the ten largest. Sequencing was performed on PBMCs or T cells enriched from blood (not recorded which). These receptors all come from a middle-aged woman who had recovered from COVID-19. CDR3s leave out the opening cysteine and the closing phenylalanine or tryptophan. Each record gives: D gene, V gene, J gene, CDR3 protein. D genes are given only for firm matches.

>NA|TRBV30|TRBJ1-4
AWSKTATNEKLF
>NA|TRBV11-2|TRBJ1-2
ASSFPYTVLIT
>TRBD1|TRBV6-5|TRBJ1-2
ASSSWTGDGYT
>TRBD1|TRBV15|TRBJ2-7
ATSREGQGAYEQY
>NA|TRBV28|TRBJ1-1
ASSPSIGEAF
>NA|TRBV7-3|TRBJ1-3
ASSLNGLGNTIY
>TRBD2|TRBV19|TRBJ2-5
ATGTSGQETQY
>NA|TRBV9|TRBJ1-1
ASSVVGGNTEAF
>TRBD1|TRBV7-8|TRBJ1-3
ASSTQGNTIY
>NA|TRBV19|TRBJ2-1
ASSPESSYNEQF
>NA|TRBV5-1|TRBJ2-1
ASSLGNRLEQF
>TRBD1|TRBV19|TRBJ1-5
ASGGTGGNQPQH
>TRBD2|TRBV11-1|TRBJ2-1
ASSLVRGEGQF
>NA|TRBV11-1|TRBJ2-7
ASSLDSSYEQY
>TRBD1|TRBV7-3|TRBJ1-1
ASSVDRATEAF
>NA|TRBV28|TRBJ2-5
ASSTRVRGQETQY
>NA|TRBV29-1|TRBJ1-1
SVGNRADTEAF
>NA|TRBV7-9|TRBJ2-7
ASSTQVSPSYEQY
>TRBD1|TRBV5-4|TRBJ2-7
ASSDRGPYEQY
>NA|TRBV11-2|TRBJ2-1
ASSLSTGNNEQF
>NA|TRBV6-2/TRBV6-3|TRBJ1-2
ASSRPGELGGYT
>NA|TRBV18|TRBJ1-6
ASSPGGKSYNSPLH
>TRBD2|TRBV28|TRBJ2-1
ASTQGLAGGGQF
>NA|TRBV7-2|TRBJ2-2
ASSSAGTGELF
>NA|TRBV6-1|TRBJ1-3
ASSDPLSGNTIY
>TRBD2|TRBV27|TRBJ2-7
ASSYLLGKLADYEQY
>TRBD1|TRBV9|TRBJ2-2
ATSEQGVDTGELF
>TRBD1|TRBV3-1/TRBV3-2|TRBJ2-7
ASATGDEAYEQY
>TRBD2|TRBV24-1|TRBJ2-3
ATSGTLAGVPKSTDTQY
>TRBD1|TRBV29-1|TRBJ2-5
SVEGDRGLQETQY
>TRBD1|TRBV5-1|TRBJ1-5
ASSVTGGGNQPQH
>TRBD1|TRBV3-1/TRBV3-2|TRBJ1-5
ASSQGQGQPQH
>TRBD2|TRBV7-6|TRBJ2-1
ASSFGTSGNEQF
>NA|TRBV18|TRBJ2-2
ASSRRQPDTNTGELF
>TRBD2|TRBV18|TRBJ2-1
ASSPNSGRGTYNEQF
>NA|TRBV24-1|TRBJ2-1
ATSDRARGNEQF
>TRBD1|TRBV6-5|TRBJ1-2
ASSLDRVYGYT
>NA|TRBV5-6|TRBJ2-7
ASSLGWDTLRGY
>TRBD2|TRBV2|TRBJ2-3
ASSLLAGVSTDTQY
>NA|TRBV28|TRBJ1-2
ASRPEGDYGYT
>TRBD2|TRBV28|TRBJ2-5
ASGGGETQY
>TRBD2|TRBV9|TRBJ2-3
ASTPTLAVDTQY
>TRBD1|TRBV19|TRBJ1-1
ASRNRGETEAF
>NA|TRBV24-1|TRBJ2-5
ATSDLQLRGETQY
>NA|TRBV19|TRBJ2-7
ASNPTDSYEQY
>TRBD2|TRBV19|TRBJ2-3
ASRLAGDTDTQY
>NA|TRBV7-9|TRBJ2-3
ASSLVLRQPSTDTQY
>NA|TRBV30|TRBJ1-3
AWSAKGSGNTIY